Listed below are T cell receptor beta chains from one sample, sequenced in a study of blood T cell repertoires in COVID-19. Here immunoSEQ multiplex PCR was the method, and the copy in TCRdb shows in-frame clones only, minus some. The sample records tens of thousands of clones, about 70% being singletons. The sequencing input was peripheral blood. These receptors all stem from a woman in her seventies with acute or convalescent COVID-19. The CDR3 runs from the conserved cysteine through the conserved F or W. Fields, in order: D gene, V gene, J gene, clone size, CDR3 protein, CDR3 DNA. D genes are given only for firm matches. Clone size is given for some rows only: seen once, a few or many times, or a class if the clone is expanded.

NA	TRBV12-3/TRBV12-4	TRBJ1-1	NA	CASRLQGNTEAFF	TGTGCCAGCAGGCTACAGGGGAACACTGAAGCTTTCTTT
TRBD1	TRBV5-6	TRBJ1-2	NA	CASRDRGRGYGYTF	TGTGCCAGCAGGGACAGGGGTCGGGGCTATGGCTACACCTTC
TRBD1	TRBV11-2	TRBJ1-1	NA	CASSLNRGRQRYTEAFF	TGTGCCAGCAGCTTAAACAGGGGGCGACAAAGGTACACTGAAGCTTTCTTT
TRBD1	TRBV11-1	TRBJ1-5	NA	CASSFGQGIWPQHF	TGTGCCAGCAGCTTCGGACAGGGTATTTGGCCCCAGCATTTT
TRBD1	TRBV5-1	TRBJ1-1	NA	CASSLAPGGVANTEAFF	TGCGCCAGCAGCTTGGCACCAGGGGGAGTGGCGAACACTGAAGCTTTCTTT
NA	TRBV29-1	TRBJ1-5	NA	CSARTASNQPQHF	TGCAGCGCCCGGACAGCAAGCAATCAGCCCCAGCATTTT
TRBD2	TRBV7-8	TRBJ2-5	NA	CASSLSGAETQYF	TGTGCCAGCAGCTTGAGCGGGGCAGAGACCCAGTACTTC
TRBD2	TRBV7-3	TRBJ2-1	once	CASSLSGEWGEQFF	TGTGCCAGCAGCCTTAGCGGGGAGTGGGGTGAGCAGTTCTTC
TRBD1	TRBV30	TRBJ1-1	NA	CAWTLRQGTEAFF	TGTGCCTGGACCCTCCGACAGGGGACTGAAGCTTTCTTT
NA	TRBV2	TRBJ1-1	NA	CASSARGTPEAFF	TGTGCCAGCAGTGCGAGAGGGACTCCCGAAGCTTTCTTT
NA	TRBV7-7	TRBJ1-2	NA	CASSRSLTPPCPGYTF	TGTGCCAGCAGCCGAAGCCTGACACCCCCTTGTCCTGGCTACACCTTC
NA	TRBV12-3/TRBV12-4	TRBJ1-1	NA	CASSRHRVGEAFF	TGTGCCAGCAGCCGCCACAGGGTCGGTGAAGCTTTCTTT
NA	TRBV18	TRBJ1-1	NA	CASSPREAAEAFF	TGTGCCAGCTCGCCCCGGGAAGCTGCTGAAGCTTTCTTT
TRBD1	TRBV7-9	TRBJ2-7	few	CASSLQGAQYF	TGTGCCAGCAGCTTGCAGGGGGCCCAGTACTTC
TRBD1	TRBV4-2	TRBJ1-4	few	CASSQDPGTGSTNEKLFF	TGTGCCAGCAGCCAAGATCCCGGGACAGGGTCCACTAATGAAAAACTGTTTTTT
TRBD2	TRBV5-1	TRBJ2-3	few	CASSPHRPSGTDTQYF	TGCGCCAGCAGCCCCCACCGGCCTAGCGGGACGGATACGCAGTATTTT
TRBD1	TRBV7-9	TRBJ1-3	once	CASSRDRGKNTIYF	TGTGCCAGCAGCCGGGACAGGGGGAAAAACACCATATATTTT
NA	TRBV6-5	TRBJ1-2	few	CASKAAYGYTF	TGTGCCAGCAAGGCGGCCTATGGCTACACCTTC
NA	TRBV9	TRBJ1-1	few	CASSSQGKNTEAFF	TGTGCCAGCAGCTCACAGGGAAAGAACACTGAAGCTTTCTTT
TRBD1	TRBV10-3	TRBJ1-1	NA	CAIRRTGVSTEAFF	TGTGCCATCAGGCGGACAGGGGTGAGCACTGAAGCTTTCTTT
NA	TRBV3-1/TRBV3-2	TRBJ1-1	NA	CASKGGGTEAFF	TGTGCCAGCAAGGGCGGGGGTACTGAAGCTTTCTTT
TRBD1	TRBV6-5	TRBJ1-1	once	CASSYSDRGRREAFF	TGTGCCAGCAGTTACTCGGACAGGGGGCGCCGTGAAGCTTTCTTT
TRBD1	TRBV5-4	TRBJ2-1	NA	CASSLGTQGIYEQFF	TGTGCCAGCAGCCTCGGGACACAGGGGATATATGAGCAGTTCTTC
TRBD1	TRBV5-4	TRBJ2-6	NA	CASSFRQGAGANVLTF	TGTGCCAGCAGCTTCAGACAGGGGGCTGGGGCCAACGTCCTGACTTTC
NA	TRBV29-1	TRBJ1-5	NA	CSVEEAGRNQPQHF	TGCAGCGTTGAAGAGGCGGGAAGGAATCAGCCCCAGCATTTT
NA	TRBV14	TRBJ1-2	many	CASSQDFDSYGYTF	TGTGCCAGCAGCCAAGATTTCGACAGCTATGGCTACACCTTC
NA	TRBV30	TRBJ2-5	NA	CAWDGTLGAQYF	TGTGCCTGGGACGGGACTTTAGGGGCCCAGTACTTC
NA	TRBV21-1	TRBJ2-1	once	CASSKRGGGPYNEQFF	TGTGCCAGCAGCAAACGAGGGGGTGGTCCGTACAATGAGCAGTTCTTC
NA	TRBV3-1/TRBV3-2	TRBJ1-2	NA	CASSLGSLYGYTF	TGTGCCAGCAGCCTCGGGTCATTATATGGCTACACCTTC
NA	TRBV4-1	TRBJ2-3	NA	CASSQAPSSTDTQYF	TGCGCCAGCAGCCAAGCCCCTAGCTCCACAGATACGCAGTATTTT
NA	TRBV27	TRBJ1-2	few	CASSFRPGPDYGYTF	TGTGCCAGCAGTTTCCGACCTGGGCCGGACTATGGCTACACCTTC
TRBD1	TRBV6-1	TRBJ2-4	NA	CASSEALGQANIQYF	TGTGCCAGCAGTGAAGCGCTAGGACAGGCGAACATTCAGTACTTC
NA	TRBV30	TRBJ1-2	NA	CAWSAPEYGYTF	TGTGCCTGGAGTGCCCCCGAGTATGGCTACACCTTC